The clone carrying this T cell receptor beta chain was observed once. TCRdb's table, derived via immunoSEQ multiplex PCR, lists solely in-frame clones and lacks some. This table holds about 140,000 clones, roughly 90% found once. This entry comes from a study of T cell responses to AZD1222 COVID-19 vaccine. Trimming removed 7 bases from V and 5 bases from J; junction bases left unmatched: 4. The CDR3 spans 12 residues. Looked up from germline, CDR1 is MNHNS and CDR2 is SASEGT. The V and J genes are TRBV6-1 and TRBJ2-7; 8 bases are shared with TRBD1. The sequence was collected from an adult in good health. The sample was peripheral blood, taken on day 0 of AZD1222 vaccination. CDR3 DNA sequence: TGTGCCAGCACCGACAGGGGTAACGAGCAGTACTTC. Protein sequence: CASTDRGNEQYF.